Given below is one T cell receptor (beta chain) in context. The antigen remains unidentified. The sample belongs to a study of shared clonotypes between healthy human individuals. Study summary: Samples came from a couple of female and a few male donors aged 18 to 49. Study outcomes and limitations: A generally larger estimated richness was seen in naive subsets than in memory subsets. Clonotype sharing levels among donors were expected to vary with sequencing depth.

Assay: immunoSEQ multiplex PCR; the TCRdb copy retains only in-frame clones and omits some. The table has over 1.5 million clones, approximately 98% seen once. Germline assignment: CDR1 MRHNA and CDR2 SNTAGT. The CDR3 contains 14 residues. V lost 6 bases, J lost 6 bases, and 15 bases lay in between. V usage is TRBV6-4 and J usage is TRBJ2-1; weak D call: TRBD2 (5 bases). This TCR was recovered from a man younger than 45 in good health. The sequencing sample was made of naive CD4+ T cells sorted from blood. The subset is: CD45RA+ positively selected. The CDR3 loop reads CASRARWELNEQFF. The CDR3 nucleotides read TGTGCCAGCAGGGCACGGTGGGAGCTCAATGAGCAGTTCTTC.